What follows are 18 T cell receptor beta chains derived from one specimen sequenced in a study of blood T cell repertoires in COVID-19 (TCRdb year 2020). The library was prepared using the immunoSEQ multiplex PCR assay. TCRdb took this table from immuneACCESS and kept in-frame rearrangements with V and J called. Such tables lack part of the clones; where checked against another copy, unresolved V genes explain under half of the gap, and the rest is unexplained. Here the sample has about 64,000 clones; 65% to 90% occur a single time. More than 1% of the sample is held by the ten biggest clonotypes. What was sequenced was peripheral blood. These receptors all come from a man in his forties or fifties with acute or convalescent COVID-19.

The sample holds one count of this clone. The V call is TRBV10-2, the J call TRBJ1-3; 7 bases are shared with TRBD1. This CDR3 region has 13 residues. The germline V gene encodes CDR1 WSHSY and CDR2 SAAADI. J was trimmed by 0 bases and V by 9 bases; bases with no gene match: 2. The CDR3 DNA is TGCGCCAGTGGACAGGTCTCTGGAAACACCATATATTTT. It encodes CASGQVSGNTIYF.

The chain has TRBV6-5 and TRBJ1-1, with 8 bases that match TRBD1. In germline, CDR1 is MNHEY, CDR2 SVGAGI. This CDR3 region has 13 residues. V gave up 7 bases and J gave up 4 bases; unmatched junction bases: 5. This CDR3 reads CASIRTGPTEAFF. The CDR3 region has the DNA TGTGCCAGCATCAGGACAGGGCCCACTGAAGCTTTCTTT.

The CDR3: CASRSRDSNEKLFF. The CDR3 bases are TGTGCCAGCAGAAGCCGGGACAGTAATGAAAAACTGTTTTTT. The rearrangement joins TRBV7-3 to TRBJ1-4, with TRBD1 identical over 7 bases. V lost 6 bases to trimming and J lost 4 bases; unmatched junction nucleotides: 5. Germline assignment: CDR1 SGHTA and CDR2 FQGTGA. CDR3 length equals 14 residues.

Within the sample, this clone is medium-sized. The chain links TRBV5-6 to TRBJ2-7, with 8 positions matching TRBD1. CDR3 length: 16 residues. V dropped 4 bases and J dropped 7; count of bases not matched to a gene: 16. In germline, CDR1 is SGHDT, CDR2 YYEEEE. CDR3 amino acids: CASSPGGGQVPLEQYF. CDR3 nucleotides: TGTGCCAGCAGCCCCGGTGGGGGACAGGTCCCCCTGGAGCAGTACTTC.

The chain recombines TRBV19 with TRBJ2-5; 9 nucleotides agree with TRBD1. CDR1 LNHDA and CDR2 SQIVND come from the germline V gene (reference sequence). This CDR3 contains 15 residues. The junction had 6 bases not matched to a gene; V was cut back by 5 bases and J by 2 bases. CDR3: CASSDRGTGQETQYF. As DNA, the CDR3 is TGTGCCAGTAGTGACAGGGGGACGGGGCAAGAGACCCAGTACTTC.

CDR3 DNA: TGTGCCAGCAGCTTTGACAGGGAGAATTCACCCCTCCACTTT. Translated: CASSFDRENSPLHF. The chain employs TRBV11-3 and TRBJ1-6; TRBD1 agrees at 7 bases. The germline V gene encodes CDR1 SGHNT and CDR2 YENEEA. The CDR3 covers 14 residues. Losses at the gene ends were 3 bases for V and 7 bases for J; bases not matched to a gene: 3.

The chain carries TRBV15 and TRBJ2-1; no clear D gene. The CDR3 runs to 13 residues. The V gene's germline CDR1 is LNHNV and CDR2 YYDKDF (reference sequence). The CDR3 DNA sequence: TGTGCTTTGGGCCCCAGCTCCTACAATGAGCAGTTCTTC. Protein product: CALGPSSYNEQFF.

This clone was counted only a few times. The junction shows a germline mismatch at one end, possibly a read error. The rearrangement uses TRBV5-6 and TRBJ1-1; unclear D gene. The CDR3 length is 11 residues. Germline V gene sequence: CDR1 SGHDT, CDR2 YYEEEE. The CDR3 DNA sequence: TGTGCCAGCAGCTTCTCGAGCCTGCGAGTCTTT. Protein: CASSFSSLRVF. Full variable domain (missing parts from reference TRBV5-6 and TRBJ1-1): DAGVTQSPTHLIKTRGQQVTLRCSPKSGHDTVSWYQQALGQGPQFIFQYYEEEERQRGNFPDRFSGHQFPNYSSELNVNALLLGDSALYLCASSFSSLRVFGQGTRLTVV.

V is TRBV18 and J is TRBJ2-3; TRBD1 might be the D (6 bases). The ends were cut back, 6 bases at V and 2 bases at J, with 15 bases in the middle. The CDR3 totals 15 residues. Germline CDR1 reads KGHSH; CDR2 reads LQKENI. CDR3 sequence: CASSWDTGITDTQYF. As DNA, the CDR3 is TGTGCCAGCTCGTGGGACACCGGTATCACAGATACGCAGTATTTT.

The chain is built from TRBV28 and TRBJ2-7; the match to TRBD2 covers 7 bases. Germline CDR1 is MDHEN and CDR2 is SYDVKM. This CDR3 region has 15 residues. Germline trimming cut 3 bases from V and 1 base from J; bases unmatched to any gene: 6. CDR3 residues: CASSLGGVGSYEQYF. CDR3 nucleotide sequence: TGTGCCAGCAGTTTGGGAGGGGTGGGGTCCTACGAGCAGTACTTC.

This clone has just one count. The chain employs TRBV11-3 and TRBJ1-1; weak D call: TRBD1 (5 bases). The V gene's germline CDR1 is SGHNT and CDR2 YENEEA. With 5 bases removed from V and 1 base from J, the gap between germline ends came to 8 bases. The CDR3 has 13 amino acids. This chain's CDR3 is CASSLTGNTEAFF. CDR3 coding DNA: TGTGCCAGCAGCCTTACAGGGAACACTGAAGCTTTCTTT.

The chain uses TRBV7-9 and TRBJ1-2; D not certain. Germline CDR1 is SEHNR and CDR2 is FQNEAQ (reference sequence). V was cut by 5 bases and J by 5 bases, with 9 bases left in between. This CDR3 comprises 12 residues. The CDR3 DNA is TGTGCCAGCAGCATCGCCGGTTATGGCTACACCTTC. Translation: CASSIAGYGYTF.

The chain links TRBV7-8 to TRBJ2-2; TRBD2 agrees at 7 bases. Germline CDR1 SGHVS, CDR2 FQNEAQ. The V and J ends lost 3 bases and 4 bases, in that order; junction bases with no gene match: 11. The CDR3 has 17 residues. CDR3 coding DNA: TGTGCCAGCAGCTTGCGACTGACGGGGGGAAGCACCGGGGAGCTGTTTTTT. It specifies CASSLRLTGGSTGELFF.

As DNA, the CDR3 is TGTGCCAGCAGTTTAAGGGGTGCCGCTGAAGCTTTCTTT. Protein product: CASSLRGAAEAFF. This chain connects TRBV27 to TRBJ1-1, with a tentative D call TRBD1 (5 bases). CDR3 length equals 13 residues. With 2 bases removed from V and 6 bases from J, the gap between germline ends came to 10 bases. Germline CDR1 MNHEY, CDR2 SMNVEV (reference sequence).

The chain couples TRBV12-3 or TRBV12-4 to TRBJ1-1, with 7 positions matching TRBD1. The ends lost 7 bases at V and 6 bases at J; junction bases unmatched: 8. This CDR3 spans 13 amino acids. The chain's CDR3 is CASNNRGRAEAFF. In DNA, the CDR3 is TGTGCCAGCAATAACAGGGGACGGGCTGAAGCTTTCTTT.

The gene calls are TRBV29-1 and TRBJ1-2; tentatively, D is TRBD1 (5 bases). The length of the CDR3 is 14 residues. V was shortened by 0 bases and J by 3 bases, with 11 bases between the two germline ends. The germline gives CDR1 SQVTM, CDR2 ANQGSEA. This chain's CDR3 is CSVEDEGTYYGYTF. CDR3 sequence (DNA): TGCAGCGTTGAAGATGAGGGGACTTACTATGGCTACACCTTC.

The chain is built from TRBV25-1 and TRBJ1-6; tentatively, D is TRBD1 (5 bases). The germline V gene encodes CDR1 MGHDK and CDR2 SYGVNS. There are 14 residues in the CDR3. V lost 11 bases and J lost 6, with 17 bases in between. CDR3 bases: TGTGCCTGGATCACAGGTAGTGGTAATTCACCCCTCCACTTT. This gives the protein CAWITGSGNSPLHF.

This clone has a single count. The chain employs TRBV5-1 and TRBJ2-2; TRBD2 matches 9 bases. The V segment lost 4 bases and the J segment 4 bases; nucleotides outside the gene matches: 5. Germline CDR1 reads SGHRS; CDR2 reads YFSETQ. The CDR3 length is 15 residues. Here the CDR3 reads CASSLIAGATGELFF. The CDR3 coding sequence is TGCGCCAGCAGCCTAATAGCGGGGGCCACCGGGGAGCTGTTTTTT.